This T cell receptor (beta chain) was retrieved from a study of blood T cells in healthy people across ages. Trimming removed 0 bases from V and 7 bases from J, with 12 bases in between. The CDR3 length is 15 residues. CDR1 and CDR2 from the germline V gene are LGHNA and YSLEER. PCR was performed a second time for roughly 7 to 12 cycles using a sample-barcoded 5' primer and a J-beta primer mix. A single record per CDR3 protein comes from TCRdb applying MiXCR to the 5' RACE reads. The sample consists of 650,000 to 1,000,000 distinct CDR3 sequences, under 40% of them appearing once. This clonotype came up a few times.

The TCR comes from a young man in good health. The rearrangement uses TRBV4-3 and TRBJ2-2, with TRBD1 as a possible D gene (6 bases). Sequencing was done on a sample of blood. The CDR3 region is CASSQDIGRGGELFF. Written as DNA, the CDR3 is TGCGCCAGCAGCCAAGATATCGGCAGGGGCGGGGAGCTGTTTTTT.